This TCR beta chain appears in the sequencing data of a study of blood T cell repertoires in COVID-19. Study context: T cells, B-cell-depleted T cells, or PBMCs supplied cDNA or gDNA.

The assay was immunoSEQ multiplex PCR, and TCRdb's table has in-frame clones only and misses some. Seen here are some 400,000 clones, just under 90% observed once, and the top ten hold 1.7%. Enrollees, about 18 to 90 years old, lived in 20 to 25 US areas. Participants reported their clinical history, and cohort assignment relied on those reports. The CDR3 covers 13 residues. The V gene's germline CDR1 is SGHAT and CDR2 FQNNGV. V gave up 4 bases and J gave up 6 bases, with 9 bases separating them. What was sequenced was PBMCs or T cells enriched from blood (not recorded which). The origin of this receptor is a woman in her 30s who had recovered from COVID-19. V is TRBV11-2 and J is TRBJ2-2; a weak D match, TRBD1 (5 bases). DNA of the CDR3: TGTGCCAGCAGCTCCAGGGTATCCGGGGAGCTGTTTTTT. Amino acids: CASSSRVSGELFF.